This entry features one T cell receptor beta chain sequence. The specificity of this receptor is unknown. Base qualities were left out, and no much larger clone turns up one base away. These data belong to a study of blood T cell repertoires in COVID-19 (TCRdb year 2020). About the study as a whole: Collaborator samples came from the United States, Italy and Spain and covered acute and convalescent phases of COVID-19. The material from the prospective study consisted of cDNA or gDNA derived from T cells, B-cell-depleted T cells, or PBMCs. The dataset comprised deeply sampled blood TCRbeta repertoires from subjects exposed to, actively infected with, or recovered from COVID-19. The repertoires were released in a freely available public database meant as a resource for research on the immune response to SARS-CoV-2. Samples came from the ongoing ImmuneRACE study (first 160 participants) plus 1,254 subjects from 6 global collaborators. A de-identified subject ID, COVID-19 status, age in years and sex were almost always included in the sample metadata. Where HLA class I and class II types were available, the types were taken from metadata supplied by the sample provider, not from assay-based typing.

Summary of the overall study and its limitations: How much clinical and demographic metadata was included differed by source and by participant, and the metadata was provided uncurated.

The collaborating institutions used their own protocols to collect whole blood in K2EDTA tubes. For TCRbeta analysis, collaborators shipped samples as frozen whole blood, isolated PBMCs, or DNA extracted from either of those sample types. The V end loses 5 bases and the J end loses 4 bases, and a stretch of 21 bases separates them. The CDR3 covers 17 residues, taking in both the cysteine and the phenylalanine. Just CDR3 DNA is preserved here, 51 bases in frame from base 1. In the germline V gene, CDR1 corresponds to SGHAT and CDR2 to FQNNGV. The immunoSEQ Assay, a bias-controlled multiplex PCR, was used to amplify TCRbeta CDR3 regions from genomic DNA. The study's processing was this. Within the assay, amplification of reference gene primers was used to estimate how many nucleated cells each sample contained. Sequence reads were collapsed and filtered to measure the absolute abundance of every unique TCRbeta CDR3 rearrangement. For each sample, productive Simpson clonality was calculated as the square root of Simpson's diversity index across productive rearrangements. TCRdb's version of the immuneACCESS table is confined to in-frame rearrangements and falls short of the full clone set. An unresolved V gene accounts for under half of the shortfall where checked; the remainder is of unknown origin. The D gene and trimming were derived from the DNA, and the V and J assignments and clone size from that table. This sample holds under 200,000 clones; 80% to 90% were observed only once. The leading ten clones occupy about 8.2% of the sample.

The V and J genes are TRBV11-2 and TRBJ2-1; 5 matching bases give a weak D call of TRBD2. The TCR originated in a man in his fifties or sixties with acute or convalescent COVID-19. Sequenced sample: peripheral blood. Here is the DNA: TGTGCCAGCAGCGGGCAGGCGTCGGCTAGCTGGTACAATGAGCAGTTCTTC. This translates into CASSGQASASWYNEQFF.